A single sample is the source of the 16 T cell receptor beta chains below, sequenced in a study of T cell repertoires in cytomegalovirus infection. TCRdb reprocessed the reads via MiXCR and lists one record per CDR3 protein. The sample consists of about 160,000 distinct CDR3 sequences, 20% to 25% of them appearing once. Antigen specificity for these receptors is unknown. Sequencing was performed on CD8+ T cells from cultured PBMCs, taken from culture after CMV antigen stimulation. The receptors come from a human donor in good health (CMV status not recorded). Some clones in this sample may be carry-over from other donors' samples.

The chain is built from TRBV2 and TRBJ2-7; D gene uncertain. Germline CDR1 and CDR2: SNHLY and FYNNEI. This CDR3 comprises 12 residues. The V gene lost 3 bases and the J gene lost 3 bases, with 6 bases spanning the gap. CDR3 loop: CASSEGSYEQYF. The CDR3 DNA reads as TGTGCCAGCAGTGAGGGCAGCTACGAGCAGTACTTC.

This chain links TRBV7-9 with TRBJ1-5; D unclear. The V and J ends lost 1 base and 5 bases respectively, with 6 bases between them. Germline V CDR1 and CDR2: SEHNR, FQNEAQ (reference sequence). The CDR3 totals 13 residues. DNA of the CDR3: TGTGCCAGCAGCTTAGATGGTTATCAGCCCCAGCATTTT. It is translated as CASSLDGYQPQHF.

The chain joins TRBV7-9 to TRBJ1-5, with D possibly matching TRBD1 (6 bases). Deletions cut 3 bases from V and 6 bases from J, with 12 bases between. CDR1 is SEHNR, CDR2 FQNEAQ, per germline (reference sequence). The CDR3 loop spans 14 amino acids. The CDR3 region has the DNA TGTGCCAGCAGCTTTTTGGGGGCGGCTCAGCCCCAGCATTTT. Residues: CASSFLGAAQPQHF.

The chain has TRBV9 and TRBJ1-5; D is possibly TRBD1 (5 bases). Trimming cost V 0 bases and J 7 bases, with 14 bases left between them. CDR3 length equals 15 residues. Germline-derived CDR1 and CDR2 are SGDLS and YYNGEE. The CDR3 bases are TGTGCCAGCAGCGTAGATGGGGCGGGAGGGCAGCCCCAGCATTTT. Translated: CASSVDGAGGQPQHF.

There are a few counts of this clonotype. This sequence joins TRBV28 and TRBJ1-5; D not resolved. The CDR3 length is 14 residues. Germline V gene sequence: CDR1 MDHEN, CDR2 SYDVKM. V was clipped by 6 bases and J by 0 bases, with 9 bases between them. In DNA, the CDR3 is TGTGCCAGCAGAAGCAGAAATAGCAATCAGCCCCAGCATTTT. Amino acids: CASRSRNSNQPQHF.

This clonotype was seen only a few times. This chain joins TRBV7-9 and TRBJ1-2; possible D gene TRBD1, 6 bases. CDR3 length: 13 amino acids. Looked up from germline, CDR1 is SEHNR and CDR2 is FQNEAQ (reference sequence). Trimming removed 5 bases at V and 8 bases at J, with 15 bases between. This chain's CDR3 is CASSQGGSRGYTF. The CDR3 DNA sequence: TGTGCCAGCAGCCAAGGGGGATCTCGAGGCTACACCTTC.

This clonotype was detected a few times. V usage is TRBV5-4 and J usage is TRBJ1-2; D may be TRBD1 (5 bases). CDR3 length: 15 residues. V lost 3 bases to trimming and J lost 0 bases, with 12 bases between them. Germline CDR1 SGHNT, CDR2 YYREEE (reference sequence). For the CDR3, the DNA is TGTGCCAGCAGCTCCCTCGGACAAGCTAACTATGGCTACACCTTC. This encodes CASSSLGQANYGYTF.

This clonotype was observed many times. The chain couples TRBV4-1 to TRBJ2-5; 9 nucleotides align to TRBD1. The CDR3 runs 15 residues. V shed 5 bases and J 0 bases; nucleotides not matched to a gene: 4. The germline gives CDR1 MGHRA, CDR2 YSYEKL. The CDR3 is CASSGTGMDQETQYF. In DNA, the CDR3 is TGCGCCAGCAGCGGGACAGGGATGGACCAAGAGACCCAGTACTTC.

The CDR3 coding sequence is TGCAGTGCTAGAGAGGGGGGCACTGAAGCTTTCTTT. Its translation is CSAREGGTEAFF. The V call is TRBV20-1, the J call TRBJ1-1; the D gene is possibly TRBD1 (5 bases). The V and J ends lost 0 bases and 4 bases respectively, with 6 bases between them. The CDR3 has 12 residues. Per the germline V gene, CDR1 is DFQATT and CDR2 is SNEGSKA (reference sequence).

The chain links TRBV10-3 to TRBJ1-5, with D unresolved. The length of the CDR3 is 15 residues. Germline assignment: CDR1 ENHRY and CDR2 SYGVKD. V was clipped by 2 bases and J by 2 bases, with 10 bases between them. This CDR3 reads CAISEHGVGNQPQHF. The CDR3 DNA reads as TGTGCCATCAGTGAGCACGGGGTGGGCAATCAGCCCCAGCATTTT.

Of note for this clonotype: The CDR3 carries no conserved terminal phenylalanine or tryptophan, so it likely arises from a read error. This CDR3 reads CASSFNPAEAQHL. CDR3 nucleotide sequence: TGTGCCAGCAGTTTTAACCCCGCGGAGGCCCAGCATCTT. The chain uses TRBV12-3 or TRBV12-4 and TRBJ1-5; D is unclear. V was trimmed by 3 bases and J by 11 bases, leaving 14 bases between them. The CDR3 is 13 amino acids.

The chain joins TRBV12-3 or TRBV12-4 to TRBJ1-5, with D possibly TRBD1 on 5 matching bases. CDR3 size: 14 residues. The ends were cut back, 7 bases at V and 4 bases at J, with 14 bases in the middle. The chain's CDR3 is CASTGRGSNQPQHF. DNA of the CDR3: TGTGCCAGCACCGGGAGGGGCTCAAATCAGCCCCAGCATTTT.

The sample holds a few counts of this clonotype. CDR3 DNA sequence: TGCGCCAGCAGTTTACCTGTCGGCGCGGTCCCTAATTCACCCCTCCACTTT. Amino acids: CASSLPVGAVPNSPLHF. This chain connects TRBV4-1 to TRBJ1-6; no firm D call. Germline V CDR1 and CDR2: MGHRA, YSYEKL. The CDR3 totals 17 residues. V lost 6 bases and J 6 bases, leaving 21 bases between the germline ends.

The chain is built from TRBV7-2 and TRBJ1-2; unclear D gene. Trimming shortened V by 3 bases and J by 6 bases, and 8 bases separated the two germline ends. The CDR3 runs 12 residues. The V gene's germline CDR1 is SGHTA and CDR2 FQGNSA. CDR3 sequence: CASSFGMDGYTF. As DNA, the CDR3 is TGTGCCAGCAGCTTCGGGATGGATGGCTACACCTTC.

The chain recombines TRBV7-9 with TRBJ2-1, with unresolved D. The germline CDR1 and CDR2 sequences are SEHNR and FQNEAQ (reference sequence). CDR3 size: 13 residues. The V and J ends lost 1 base and 6 bases respectively, with 7 bases between them. Here the CDR3 reads CASSLGATNEQFF. The CDR3 DNA reads as TGTGCCAGCAGCTTAGGAGCCACCAATGAGCAGTTCTTC.

The rearrangement uses TRBV12-3 or TRBV12-4 and TRBJ1-1; no reliable D call. Trimming took off 7 bases at V and 6 bases at J, with 12 bases between the two ends. CDR3 size: 12 residues. CDR3 sequence (DNA): TGTGCCAGCAACATAAGGGCCGCTGAAGCTTTCTTT. It yields the protein CASNIRAAEAFF.